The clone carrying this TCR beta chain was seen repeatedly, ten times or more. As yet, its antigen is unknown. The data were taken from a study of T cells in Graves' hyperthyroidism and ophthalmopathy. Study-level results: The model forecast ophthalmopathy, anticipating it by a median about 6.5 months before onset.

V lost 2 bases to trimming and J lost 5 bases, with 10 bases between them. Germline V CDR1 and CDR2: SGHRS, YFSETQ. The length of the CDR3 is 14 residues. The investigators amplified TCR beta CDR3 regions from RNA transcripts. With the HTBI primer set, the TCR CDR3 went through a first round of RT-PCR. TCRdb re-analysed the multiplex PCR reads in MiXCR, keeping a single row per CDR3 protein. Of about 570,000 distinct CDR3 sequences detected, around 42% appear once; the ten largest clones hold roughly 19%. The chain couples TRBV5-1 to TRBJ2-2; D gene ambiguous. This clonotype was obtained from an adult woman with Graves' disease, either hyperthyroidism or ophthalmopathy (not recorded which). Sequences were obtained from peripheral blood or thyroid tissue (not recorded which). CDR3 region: CASSLVGQTGELFF. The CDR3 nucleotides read TGCGCCAGCAGCTTAGTTGGTCAAACCGGGGAGCTGTTTTTT.